Presented here are 15 T cell receptor beta chains from one specimen sequenced in a study of T cell responses to AZD1222 COVID-19 vaccine. Method: immunoSEQ multiplex PCR; TCRdb's copy keeps in-frame clones and lacks some. The table records roughly 100,000 clones, roughly 91% of them present only once. The sequences come from peripheral blood, collected on day 0 of AZD1222 vaccination. The receptors stem from an adult in good health.

This rearrangement joins TRBV15 to TRBJ1-6; D is undetermined. This CDR3 region has 15 residues. Per the germline V gene, CDR1 is LNHNV and CDR2 is YYDKDF (reference sequence). V lost 0 bases to trimming and J lost 7 bases, with 10 bases between them. The CDR3, as DNA: TGTGCCACCAGCAGAGATAGCGGCGGGAATTCACCCCTCCACTTT. Protein product: CATSRDSGGNSPLHF.

J is TRBJ2-3 and V is TRBV7-2; 8 bases align to TRBD2. The V segment lost 3 bases and the J segment 3 bases; nucleotides outside the gene matches: 8. This CDR3 region has 16 residues. The germline CDR1 and CDR2 sequences are SGHTA and FQGNSA. The CDR3 region is CASSLTAGVRTDTQYF. The CDR3 coding sequence is TGTGCCAGCAGCTTGACAGCGGGGGTGCGTACAGATACGCAGTATTTT.

The gene calls are TRBV6-2 or TRBV6-3 and TRBJ2-1; the match to TRBD2 covers 9 bases. The germline CDR1 and CDR2 sequences are MNHEY and SVGEGT. The CDR3 contains 16 residues. With 2 bases clipped from V and 12 bases from J, the junction kept 14 bases outside the gene matches. CDR3 residues: CASSYRQSGGPYWQFF. The CDR3 DNA reads as TGTGCCAGCAGTTACCGGCAAAGCGGGGGGCCGTATTGGCAGTTCTTC.

The CDR3 nucleotides read TGCGCCAGCAGTGAGTCCGCAGGGATGGGCACCGGGGAGCTGTTTTTT. Translating it yields CASSESAGMGTGELFF. This chain links TRBV10-1 with TRBJ2-2; D may be TRBD1 (5 bases). Germline CDR1 reads WNHNN; CDR2 reads SYGVQD (reference sequence). This CDR3 comprises 16 residues. V gave up 0 bases and J gave up 4 bases, with 12 bases separating them.

The genes are TRBV12-3 or TRBV12-4 and TRBJ1-6; D remains ambiguous. The V and J ends lost 6 bases and 12 bases respectively, with 12 bases between them. This CDR3 spans 12 amino acids. The CDR3 spells CASSRPPQPLHF. The CDR3 DNA reads TGTGCCAGCAGCCGGCCGCCCCAACCCCTCCACTTT.

V gene TRBV29-1 combines with J gene TRBJ1-2, with 12 bases identical to TRBD1. The junction had 10 bases not matched to a gene; V was cut back by 7 bases and J by 7 bases. The CDR3 is made up of 14 amino acids. Germline CDR1 and CDR2: SQVTM and ANQGSEA. The CDR3 spells CSAGTGGSLGGYTF. Here the CDR3 DNA reads TGCAGCGCCGGGACAGGGGGCTCGTTAGGTGGCTACACCTTC.

This chain links TRBV30 with TRBJ2-3; TRBD2 aligns across 7 bases. Germline V gene lookup returns CDR1 GTSNPN and CDR2 SVGIG (reference sequence). After removal of 4 bases from V and 2 bases from J, the junction contained 6 bases not matched to a gene. This CDR3 region has 14 residues. CDR3 bases: TGTGCCTGGATCCCAGCGGGGTCCACAGATACGCAGTATTTT. Translation gives CAWIPAGSTDTQYF.

V usage is TRBV5-4 and J usage is TRBJ2-2; D gene uncertain. Germline V lookup: CDR1 SGHNT, CDR2 YYREEE (reference sequence). Trimming left V 4 bases short and J 7 bases short, with 8 bases between. This CDR3 has 12 amino acids. The CDR3 reads CASSLPGGELFF. In nucleotides, the CDR3 is TGTGCCAGCAGCCTACCCGGCGGGGAGCTGTTTTTT.

This clone came up a few times. The chain links TRBV6-6 to TRBJ2-3; weak D call: TRBD2 (6 bases). The CDR3 contains 17 residues. Germline CDR1 MNHNY, CDR2 SVGAGI (reference sequence). V shed 5 bases and J shed 2 bases, with 20 bases lying between them. Written as DNA, the CDR3 is TGTGCCAGCAGTCTAACGTTACCGGGACTCATCACAGATACGCAGTATTTT. Residues: CASSLTLPGLITDTQYF.

The chain carries TRBV11-2 and TRBJ1-1; D is unclear. The CDR3 sequence is 16 residues long. V was pared by 1 base and J by 0 bases, with 12 bases between. CDR1 and CDR2 (germline): SGHAT, FQNNGV. The CDR3 is CASSLVSTRVNTEAFF. The DNA for the CDR3 is TGTGCCAGCAGCTTAGTTTCAACCCGGGTGAACACTGAAGCTTTCTTT.

The rearrangement joins TRBV10-1 to TRBJ2-7; TRBD1 matches 12 bases. Unmatched junction bases numbered 7, after V lost 6 bases and J lost 7 bases. The CDR3 length is 14 residues. CDR1 and CDR2 (germline): WNHNN, SYGVQD (reference sequence). CDR3 sequence reads: CASRPGTGGREQYF. The CDR3 nucleotides are TGCGCCAGCAGGCCCGGGACAGGGGGCCGGGAGCAGTACTTC.

The chain combines TRBV5-1 with TRBJ2-5; the D is unclear. Trimming pared 4 bases from V and 2 bases from J, leaving 6 bases between. Germline lookup yields CDR1 SGHRS and CDR2 YFSETQ. The CDR3 sequence is 12 residues long. The CDR3 DNA sequence: TGCGCCAGCAGCCCGGTGCAAGAGACCCAGTACTTC. It yields the protein CASSPVQETQYF.

CDR3 nucleotides: TGTGCCAGCCATGAATGGGGGACAGAATACAATGAGCAGTTCTTC. It is translated as CASHEWGTEYNEQFF. The rearrangement uses TRBV6-5 and TRBJ2-1, with 7 bases lining up with TRBD1. Looked up from germline, CDR1 is MNHEY and CDR2 is SVGAGI. This CDR3 is built from 15 residues. With 8 bases clipped from V and 4 bases from J, the junction kept 11 bases outside the gene matches.

The J gene is TRBJ2-7, the V gene TRBV5-1; D is unresolved. The CDR3 contains 14 residues. Germline assignment: CDR1 SGHRS and CDR2 YFSETQ. Deletions cut 0 bases from V and 1 base from J, with 8 bases between. In DNA form, the CDR3 reads TGCGCCAGCAGCTTGGTCGGCAGTTCCTACGAGCAGTACTTC. This codes for CASSLVGSSYEQYF.

V gene TRBV19 combines with J gene TRBJ2-5; D is undetermined. Looked up from germline, CDR1 is LNHDA and CDR2 is SQIVND (reference sequence). This CDR3 contains 13 residues. The ends were cut back, 5 bases at V and 0 bases at J, with 7 bases in the middle. CDR3 nucleotide sequence: TGTGCCAGTAGTCAGGTTGACCAAGAGACCCAGTACTTC. Its protein is CASSQVDQETQYF.